This T cell receptor (beta chain) came from a study of blood T cell repertoires in COVID-19. Study overall: Acute-phase and convalescent COVID-19 samples originated in the United States, Italy and Spain. T cells, B-cell-depleted T cells, or PBMCs supplied cDNA or gDNA.

Original data processing: It was from reference gene primer amplification that nucleated cell counts were estimated. The protocol was immunoSEQ multiplex PCR, while the TCRdb copy is restricted to in-frame clones and leaves out a portion. The V and J calls and clone size were taken over from that table, and D and trimming were inferred from the DNA. The sample shows under 350,000 clones, roughly 91% of them seen only once. It was during active infection that Seattle patients were enrolled and then longitudinally followed. CDR1 MGHRA and CDR2 YSYEKL come from the germline V gene. CDR3 length: 16 residues. Trimming stripped 0 bases from V and 7 bases from J, with 18 bases between.

The sequenced sample was peripheral blood. This TCR derives from a woman between 25 and 40 years old with COVID-19, enrolled during active disease. The V and J genes are TRBV4-1 and TRBJ1-2, with D possibly being TRBD1 (5 bases). The CDR3 DNA is TGCGCCAGCAGCCAAGATATTGAGCAACAGGCCCTTGGCTACACCTTC. This translates into CASSQDIEQQALGYTF.